The source of this T cell receptor (beta chain) is a study of cytomegalovirus exposure and HLA in healthy donors. Primers for the PCR totalled 60 Vbeta and 13 Jbeta. The table came from immunoSEQ multiplex PCR; TCRdb's copy has only in-frame clones and leaves some out. The repertoire table contains around 130,000 clones. The TCR sequence derives from a woman in her thirties or forties in good health and CMV-seronegative. Sequencing input: PBMCs.

CDR3 amino acids: CASSRDRGGYGYTF. The CDR3, as DNA: TGTGCCAGCAGCCGGGACAGGGGAGGGTATGGCTACACCTTC. The rearrangement joins TRBV7-2 to TRBJ1-2, with 10 bases identical to TRBD1. Germline lookup yields CDR1 SGHTA and CDR2 FQGNSA. V dropped 5 bases and J dropped 5; count of bases not matched to a gene: 5. This CDR3 spans 14 amino acids.